The clone carrying this TCR beta chain appeared once. What it binds is not known. Oncomine TCR Beta short-read sequencing was applied to DNA from cultured CD4+ T cells. TCRdb ran MiXCR on the PCR reads and lists one entry per CDR3 protein. The sample yields nearly 20,000 distinct CDR3 sequences, about three quarters seen once. These data belong to a study of vaccination and CD4 T cells after COVID-19. Study context: The convalescents included six males and four females, and among them two were Hispanic while seven were Caucasian. Each of the control cultures got a CEFX pool, an HIV-1 Nef pool, or no peptide.

Indicated treatment: approximately nine-day PBMC culture with coronavirus spike peptide pools or control peptides (ViraFEST assay). TCR sequencing followed the expansion of antigen-specific T cells with peptide pools in ViraFEST. Healthy vaccinated individuals lacked prior SARS-CoV-2 infection, per negative nucleocapsid antibodies before and after vaccination. Germline V CDR1 and CDR2: SEHNR, FQNEAQ (reference sequence). The germline V and J ends were trimmed by 1 base and 2 bases, with 8 bases remaining between them. This CDR3 region has 14 residues. The TCR was taken from a human donor who received a COVID-19 vaccine. The V and J genes are TRBV7-9 and TRBJ1-2; maybe TRBD1 (5 bases). Sequences were derived from CD4+ T cells from blood, cultured in vitro, sampled after SARS-CoV-2 vaccination. The CDR3 is CASSLDGGNYGYTF. Here the CDR3 DNA reads TGTGCCAGCAGCTTAGATGGGGGGAACTATGGCTACACCTTC.